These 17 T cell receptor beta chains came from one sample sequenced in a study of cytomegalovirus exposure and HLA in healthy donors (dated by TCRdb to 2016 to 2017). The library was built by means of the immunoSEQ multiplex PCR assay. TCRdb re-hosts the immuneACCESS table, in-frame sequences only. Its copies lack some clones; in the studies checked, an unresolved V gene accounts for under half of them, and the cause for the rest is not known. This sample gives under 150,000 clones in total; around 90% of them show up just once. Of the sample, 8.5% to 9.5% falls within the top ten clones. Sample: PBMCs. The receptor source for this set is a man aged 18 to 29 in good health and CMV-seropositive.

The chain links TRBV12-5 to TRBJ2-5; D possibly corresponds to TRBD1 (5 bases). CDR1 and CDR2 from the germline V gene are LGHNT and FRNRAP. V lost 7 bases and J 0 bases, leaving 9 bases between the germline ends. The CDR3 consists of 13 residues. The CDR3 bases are TGTGCTAGTGTCCAGGGAAACCAAGAGACCCAGTACTTC. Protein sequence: CASVQGNQETQYF.

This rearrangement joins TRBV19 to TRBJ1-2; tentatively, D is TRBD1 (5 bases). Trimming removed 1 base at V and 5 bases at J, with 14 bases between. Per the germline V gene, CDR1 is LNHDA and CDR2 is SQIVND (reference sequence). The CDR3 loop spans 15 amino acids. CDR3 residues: CASSIGAGRPYGYTF. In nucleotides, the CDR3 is TGTGCCAGTAGTATAGGGGCAGGGCGACCTTATGGCTACACCTTC.

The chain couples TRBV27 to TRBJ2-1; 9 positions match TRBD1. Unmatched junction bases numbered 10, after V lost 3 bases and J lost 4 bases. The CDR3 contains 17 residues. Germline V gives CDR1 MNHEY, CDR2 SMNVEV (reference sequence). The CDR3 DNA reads TGTGCCAGCAGTTTGAGGGAACAGGGGGCTCGGTACAATGAGCAGTTCTTC. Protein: CASSLREQGARYNEQFF.

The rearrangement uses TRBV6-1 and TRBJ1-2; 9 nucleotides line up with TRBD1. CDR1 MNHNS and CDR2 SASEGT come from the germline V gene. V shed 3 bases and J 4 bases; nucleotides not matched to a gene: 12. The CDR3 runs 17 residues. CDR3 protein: CASSDMWGTGFGYGYTF. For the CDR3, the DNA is TGTGCCAGCAGTGATATGTGGGGGACAGGGTTTGGCTATGGCTACACCTTC.

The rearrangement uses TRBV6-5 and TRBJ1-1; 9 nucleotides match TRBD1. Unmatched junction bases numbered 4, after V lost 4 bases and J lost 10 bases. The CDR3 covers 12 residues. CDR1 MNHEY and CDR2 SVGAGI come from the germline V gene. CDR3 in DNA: TGTGCCAGCAGTTCACAGGGGGCGACAGCTTTCTTT. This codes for CASSSQGATAFF.

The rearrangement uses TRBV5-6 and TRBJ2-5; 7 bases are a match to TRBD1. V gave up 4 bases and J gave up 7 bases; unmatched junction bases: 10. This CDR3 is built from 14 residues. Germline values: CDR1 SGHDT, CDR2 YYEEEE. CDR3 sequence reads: CASSNLVQGVTQYF. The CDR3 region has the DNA TGTGCCAGCAGCAACCTAGTCCAGGGGGTGACCCAGTACTTC.

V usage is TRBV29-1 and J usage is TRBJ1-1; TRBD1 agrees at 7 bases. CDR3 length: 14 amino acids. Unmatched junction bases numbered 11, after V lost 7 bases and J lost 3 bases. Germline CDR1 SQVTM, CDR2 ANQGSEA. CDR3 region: CSAKQLTGDTEAFF. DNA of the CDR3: TGCAGCGCAAAGCAATTAACAGGGGACACTGAAGCTTTCTTT.

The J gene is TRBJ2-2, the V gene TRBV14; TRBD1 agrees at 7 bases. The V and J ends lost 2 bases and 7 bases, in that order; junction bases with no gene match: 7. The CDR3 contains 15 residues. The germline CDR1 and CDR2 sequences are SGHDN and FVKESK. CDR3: CASSQHRGEGGELFF. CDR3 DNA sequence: TGTGCCAGCAGCCAACACAGGGGCGAGGGCGGGGAGCTGTTTTTT.

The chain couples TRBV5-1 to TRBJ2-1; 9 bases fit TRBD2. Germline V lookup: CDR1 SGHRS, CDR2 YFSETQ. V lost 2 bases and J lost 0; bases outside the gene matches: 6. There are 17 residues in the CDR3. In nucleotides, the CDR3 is TGCGCCAGCAGCTTCACGCGGGAGGGTAGCTCCTACAATGAGCAGTTCTTC. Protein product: CASSFTREGSSYNEQFF.

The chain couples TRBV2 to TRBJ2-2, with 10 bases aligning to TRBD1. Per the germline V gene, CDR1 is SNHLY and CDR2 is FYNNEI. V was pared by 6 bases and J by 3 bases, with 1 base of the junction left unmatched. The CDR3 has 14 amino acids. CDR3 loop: CASRTGGYTGELFF. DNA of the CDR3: TGTGCCAGCAGGACAGGGGGCTACACCGGGGAGCTGTTTTTT.

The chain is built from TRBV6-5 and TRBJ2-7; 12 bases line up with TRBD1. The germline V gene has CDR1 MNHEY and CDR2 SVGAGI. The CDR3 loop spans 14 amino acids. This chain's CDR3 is CVTAGDRGPYEQYF. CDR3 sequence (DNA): TGTGTCACAGCGGGGGACAGGGGGCCCTACGAGCAGTACTTC.

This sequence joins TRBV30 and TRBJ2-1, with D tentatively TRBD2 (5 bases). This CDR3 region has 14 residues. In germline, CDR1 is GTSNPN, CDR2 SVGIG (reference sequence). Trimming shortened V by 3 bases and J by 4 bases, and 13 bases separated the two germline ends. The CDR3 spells CAWSRGFGYNEQFF. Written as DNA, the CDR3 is TGTGCCTGGAGCCGGGGTTTCGGGTACAATGAGCAGTTCTTC. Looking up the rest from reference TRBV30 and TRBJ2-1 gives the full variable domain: SQTIHQWPATLVQPVGSPLSLECTVEGTSNPNLYWYRQAAGRGLQLLFYSVGIGQISSEVPQNLSASRPQDRQFILSSKKLLLSDSGFYLCAWSRGFGYNEQFFGPGTRLTVL.

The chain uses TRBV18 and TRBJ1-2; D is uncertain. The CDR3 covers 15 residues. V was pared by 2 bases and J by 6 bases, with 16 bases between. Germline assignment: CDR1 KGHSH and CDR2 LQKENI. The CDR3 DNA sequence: TGTGCCAGCTCACCAACGGCAGGCAGTGTAGATGGCTACACCTTC. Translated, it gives CASSPTAGSVDGYTF.

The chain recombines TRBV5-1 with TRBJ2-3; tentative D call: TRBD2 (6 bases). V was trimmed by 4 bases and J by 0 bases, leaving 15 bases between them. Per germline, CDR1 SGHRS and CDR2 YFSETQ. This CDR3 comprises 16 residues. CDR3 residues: CASSPGTSISTDTQYF. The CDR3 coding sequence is TGCGCCAGCAGCCCGGGGACTTCCATAAGCACAGATACGCAGTATTTT.

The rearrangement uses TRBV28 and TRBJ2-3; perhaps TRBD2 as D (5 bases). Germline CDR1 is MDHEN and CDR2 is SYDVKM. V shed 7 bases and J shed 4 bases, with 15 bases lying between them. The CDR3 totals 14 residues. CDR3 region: CASTRTLRADTQYF. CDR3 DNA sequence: TGTGCCAGCACACGGACCTTGCGGGCAGATACGCAGTATTTT.

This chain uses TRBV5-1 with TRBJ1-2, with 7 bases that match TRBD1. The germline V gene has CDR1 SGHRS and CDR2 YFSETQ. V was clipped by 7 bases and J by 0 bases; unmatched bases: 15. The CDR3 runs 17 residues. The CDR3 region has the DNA TGCGCCAGCCCCGGGGGGGACAGACAACAGTCTAACTATGGCTACACCTTC. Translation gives CASPGGDRQQSNYGYTF.

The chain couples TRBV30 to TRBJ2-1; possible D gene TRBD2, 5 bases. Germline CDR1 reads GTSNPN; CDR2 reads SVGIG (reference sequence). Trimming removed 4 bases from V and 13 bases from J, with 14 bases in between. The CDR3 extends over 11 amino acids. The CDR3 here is CAWTRERLQFF. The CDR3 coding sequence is TGTGCCTGGACCAGAGAGCGGCTACAGTTCTTC.